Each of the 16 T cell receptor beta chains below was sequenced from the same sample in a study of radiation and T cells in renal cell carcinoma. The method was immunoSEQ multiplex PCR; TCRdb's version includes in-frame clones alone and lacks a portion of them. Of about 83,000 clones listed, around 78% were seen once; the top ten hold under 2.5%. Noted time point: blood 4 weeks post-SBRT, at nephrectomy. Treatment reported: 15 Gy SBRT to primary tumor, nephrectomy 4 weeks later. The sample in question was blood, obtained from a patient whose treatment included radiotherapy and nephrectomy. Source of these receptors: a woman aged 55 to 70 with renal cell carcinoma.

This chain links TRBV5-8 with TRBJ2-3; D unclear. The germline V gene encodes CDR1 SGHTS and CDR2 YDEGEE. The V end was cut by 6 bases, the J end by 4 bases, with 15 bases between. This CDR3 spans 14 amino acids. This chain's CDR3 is CASIPTPQADTQYF. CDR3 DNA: TGTGCCAGCATCCCTACGCCCCAGGCAGATACGCAGTATTTT.

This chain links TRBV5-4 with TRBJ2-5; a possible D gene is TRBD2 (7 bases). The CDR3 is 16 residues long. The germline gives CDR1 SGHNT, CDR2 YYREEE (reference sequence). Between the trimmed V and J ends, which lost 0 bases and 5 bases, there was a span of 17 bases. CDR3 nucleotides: TGTGCCAGCAGCTTGGCCAGAGGGGGGGATGGGGAGACCCAGTACTTC. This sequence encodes CASSLARGGDGETQYF.

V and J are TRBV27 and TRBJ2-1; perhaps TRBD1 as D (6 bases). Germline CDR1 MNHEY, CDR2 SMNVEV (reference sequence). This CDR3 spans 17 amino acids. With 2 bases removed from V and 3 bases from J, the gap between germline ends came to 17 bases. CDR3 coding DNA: TGTGCCAGCAGTTTACATGCTGAGACAGGCTTCTACAATGAGCAGTTCTTC. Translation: CASSLHAETGFYNEQFF.

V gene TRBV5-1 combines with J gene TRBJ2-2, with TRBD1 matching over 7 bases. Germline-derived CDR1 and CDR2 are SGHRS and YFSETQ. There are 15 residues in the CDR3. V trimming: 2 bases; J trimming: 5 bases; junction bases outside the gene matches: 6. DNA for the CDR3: TGCGCCAGCAGCTTACGACAGGGATATACCGGGGAGCTGTTTTTT. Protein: CASSLRQGYTGELFF.

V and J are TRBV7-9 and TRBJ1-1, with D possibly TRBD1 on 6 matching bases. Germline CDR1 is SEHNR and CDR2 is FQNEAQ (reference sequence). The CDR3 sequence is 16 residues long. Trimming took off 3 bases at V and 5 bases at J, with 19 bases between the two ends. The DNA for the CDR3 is TGTGCCAGCAGCTTGTCAGGGGCCGGAGGGGGGACTGAAGCTTTCTTT. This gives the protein CASSLSGAGGGTEAFF.

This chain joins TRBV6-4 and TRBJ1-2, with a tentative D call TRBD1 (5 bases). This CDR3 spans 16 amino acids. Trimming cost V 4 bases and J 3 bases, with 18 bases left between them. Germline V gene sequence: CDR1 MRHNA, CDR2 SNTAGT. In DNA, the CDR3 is TGTGCCAGCAGTGGCAAAGCGGGACCGGGGGACTATGGCTACACCTTC. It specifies CASSGKAGPGDYGYTF.

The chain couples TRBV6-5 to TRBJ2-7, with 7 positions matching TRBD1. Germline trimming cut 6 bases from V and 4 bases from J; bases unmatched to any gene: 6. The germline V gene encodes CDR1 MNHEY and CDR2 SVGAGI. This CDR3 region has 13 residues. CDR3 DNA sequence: TGTGCCAGCAGGCCTACAGGGGTGTACGAGCAGTACTTC. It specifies CASRPTGVYEQYF.

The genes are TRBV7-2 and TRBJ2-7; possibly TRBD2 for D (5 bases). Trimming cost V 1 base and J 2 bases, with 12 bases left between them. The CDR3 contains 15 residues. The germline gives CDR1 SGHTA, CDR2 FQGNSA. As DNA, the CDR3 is TGTGCCAGCAGCTTAGAGGCCGGGATCACCTACGAGCAGTACTTC. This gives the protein CASSLEAGITYEQYF. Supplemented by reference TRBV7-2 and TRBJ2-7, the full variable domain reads GAGVSQSPSNKVTEKGKDVELRCDPISGHTALYWYRQSLGQGLEFLIYFQGNSAPDKSGLPSDRFSAERTGGSVSTLTIQRTQQEDSAVYLCASSLEAGITYEQYFGPGTRLTVT.

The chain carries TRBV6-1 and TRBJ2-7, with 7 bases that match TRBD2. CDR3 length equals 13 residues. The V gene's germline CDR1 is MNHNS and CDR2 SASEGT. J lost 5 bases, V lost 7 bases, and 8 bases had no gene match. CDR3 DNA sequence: TGTGCCAGCATCCGCGGGGGAGGTAACGAGCAGTACTTC. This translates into CASIRGGGNEQYF.

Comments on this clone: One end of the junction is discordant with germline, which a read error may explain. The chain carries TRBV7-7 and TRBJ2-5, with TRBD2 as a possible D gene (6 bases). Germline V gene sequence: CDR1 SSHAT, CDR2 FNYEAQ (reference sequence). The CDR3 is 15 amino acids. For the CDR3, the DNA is TGTGCTAGCAGCTCGGGTCGGGACTGGCGGGAGACCCAGTACTTC. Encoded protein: CASSSGRDWRETQYF.

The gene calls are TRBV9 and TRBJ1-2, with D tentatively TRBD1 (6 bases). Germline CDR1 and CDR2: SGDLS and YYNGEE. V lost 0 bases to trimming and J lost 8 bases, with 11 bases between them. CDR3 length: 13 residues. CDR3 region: CASSVGAGAGYTF. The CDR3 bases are TGTGCCAGCAGCGTAGGTGCAGGGGCCGGCTACACCTTC. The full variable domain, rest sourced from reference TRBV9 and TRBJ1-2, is DSGVTQTPKHLITATGQRVTLRCSPRSGDLSVYWYQQSLDQGLQFLIQYYNGEERAKGNILERFSAQQFPDLHSELNLSSLELGDSALYFCASSVGAGAGYTFGSGTRLTVV.

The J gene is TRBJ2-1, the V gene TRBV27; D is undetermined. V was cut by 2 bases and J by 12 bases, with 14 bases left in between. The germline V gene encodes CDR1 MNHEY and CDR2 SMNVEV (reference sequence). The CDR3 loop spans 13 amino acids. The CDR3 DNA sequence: TGTGCCAGCAGTTTACCTCCACTTATCGTGCAGTTCTTC. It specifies CASSLPPLIVQFF.

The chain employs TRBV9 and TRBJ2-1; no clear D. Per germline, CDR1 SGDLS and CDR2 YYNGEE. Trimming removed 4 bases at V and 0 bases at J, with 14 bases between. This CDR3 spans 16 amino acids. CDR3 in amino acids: CASSPQARGSYNEQFF. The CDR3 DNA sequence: TGTGCCAGCAGCCCCCAGGCCCGTGGCTCCTACAATGAGCAGTTCTTC.

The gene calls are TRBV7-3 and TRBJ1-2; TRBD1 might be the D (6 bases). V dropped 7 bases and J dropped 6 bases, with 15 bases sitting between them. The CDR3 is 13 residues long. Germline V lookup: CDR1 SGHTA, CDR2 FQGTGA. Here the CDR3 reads CASTDAGADGYTF. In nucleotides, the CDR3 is TGTGCCAGCACCGACGCAGGGGCTGATGGCTACACCTTC.

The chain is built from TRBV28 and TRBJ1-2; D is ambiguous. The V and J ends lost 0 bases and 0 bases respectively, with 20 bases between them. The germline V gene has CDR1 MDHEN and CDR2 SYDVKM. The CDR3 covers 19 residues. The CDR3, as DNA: TGTGCCAGCAGTTTATGGGGGAGCTCACCGATCCAAGCTAACTATGGCTACACCTTC. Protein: CASSLWGSSPIQANYGYTF.

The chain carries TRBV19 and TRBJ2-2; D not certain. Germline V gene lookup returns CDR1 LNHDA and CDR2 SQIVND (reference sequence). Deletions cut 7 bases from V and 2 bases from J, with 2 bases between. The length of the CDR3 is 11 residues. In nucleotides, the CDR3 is TGTGCCAGTACCAACACCGGGGAGCTGTTTTTT. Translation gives CASTNTGELFF.